These 13 T cell receptor beta chains were all obtained from the same sample, sequenced in a study of patients and donors after allogeneic stem cell transplantation. TCRdb reanalysed the RT-PCR reads using MiXCR and keeps one entry per CDR3 protein. The table includes about 200,000 distinct CDR3 sequences, 35% to 45% detected once. Sequenced input: blood, either unsorted or a sorted T cell fraction (not recorded which). These receptors all stem from a human donor who was either an allogeneic HSCT recipient or a stem cell or donor lymphocyte infusion donor (not recorded which). It is not recorded whose cells these are; they may come from a transplant donor.

This chain joins TRBV5-1 and TRBJ2-5; tentatively, D is TRBD2 (6 bases). Germline V CDR1 and CDR2: SGHRS, YFSETQ. V was pared by 4 bases and J by 4 bases, with 11 bases between. This CDR3 contains 13 residues. The CDR3 loop reads CASSSSGGETQYF. The CDR3 bases are TGCGCCAGCAGCAGTAGCGGAGGAGAGACCCAGTACTTC.

V usage is TRBV6-5 and J usage is TRBJ1-2, with 8 bases identical to TRBD1. CDR3 length: 15 residues. Germline V gene sequence: CDR1 MNHEY, CDR2 SVGAGI. V lost 0 bases to trimming and J lost 6 bases; unmatched junction nucleotides: 6. The CDR3 protein is CASSYSGQGMHGYTF. CDR3 nucleotide sequence: TGTGCCAGCAGTTACTCCGGACAGGGAATGCATGGCTACACCTTC.

This clonotype was observed once. The J gene is TRBJ2-7, the V gene TRBV5-1; 11 bases line up with TRBD1. The CDR3 spans 15 residues. Germline V gene sequence: CDR1 SGHRS, CDR2 YFSETQ. J lost 5 bases, V lost 4 bases, and 8 bases had no gene match. The CDR3, as DNA: TGCGCCAGCAGCCAATCCGGGACAGGGGGAGACGAGCAGTACTTC. Its protein is CASSQSGTGGDEQYF.

The table lists this clonotype with many counts. The chain has TRBV5-5 and TRBJ1-5; weak D call: TRBD1 (5 bases). CDR1 is SGHKS, CDR2 YYEKEE, per germline (reference sequence). This CDR3 is built from 15 residues. Trimming pared 0 bases from V and 4 bases from J, leaving 11 bases between. CDR3 DNA: TGTGCCAGCAGCTTGGTTCATGGGGGGAATCAGCCCCAGCATTTT. Translation: CASSLVHGGNQPQHF.

This clonotype was observed once. The rearrangement uses TRBV20-1 and TRBJ2-5; 9 bases agree with TRBD2. The CDR3 extends over 13 amino acids. Germline V gene data show CDR1 as DFQATT and CDR2 as SNEGSKA (reference sequence). J lost 3 bases, V lost 5 bases, and 4 bases had no gene match. The CDR3 reads CSAVGTSKETQYF. CDR3 DNA sequence: TGCAGTGCTGTAGGGACTAGCAAAGAGACCCAGTACTTC.

This clonotype was seen a handful of times. V is TRBV5-1 and J is TRBJ2-7, with 12 nucleotides matching TRBD1. Germline assignment: CDR1 SGHRS and CDR2 YFSETQ. V dropped 3 bases and J dropped 7; count of bases not matched to a gene: 2. This CDR3 region has 13 residues. The CDR3 region is CASSWDRGPEQYF. CDR3 nucleotides: TGCGCCAGCAGCTGGGACAGGGGGCCTGAGCAGTACTTC.

A few counts support this clonotype. The chain links TRBV28 to TRBJ1-2; the match to TRBD1 covers 7 bases. Germline V gene data show CDR1 as MDHEN and CDR2 as SYDVKM. J was trimmed by 5 bases and V by 7 bases; bases with no gene match: 7. This CDR3 comprises 13 residues. The CDR3 loop is CASNSGGAYGYTF. The CDR3 DNA is TGTGCCAGCAACTCAGGGGGAGCATATGGCTACACCTTC.

This rearrangement joins TRBV29-1 to TRBJ2-7, with a weak D call TRBD2 (6 bases). V lost 5 bases and J 6 bases, leaving 14 bases between the germline ends. The germline gives CDR1 SQVTM, CDR2 ANQGSEA. This CDR3 spans 12 amino acids. CDR3 DNA: TGCAGCGTTTCAGAGTTGCGGGGCGAGCAGTACTTC. Amino acids: CSVSELRGEQYF.

In its sample, this clonotype was seen a few times. This sequence joins TRBV9 and TRBJ2-1; TRBD2 might be the D (5 bases). The ends were cut back, 4 bases at V and 0 bases at J, with 14 bases in the middle. Germline V gives CDR1 SGDLS, CDR2 YYNGEE. The CDR3 covers 16 residues. The CDR3 region has the DNA TGTGCCAGCAGCCCAGGACTGTCGGTCTCCTACAATGAGCAGTTCTTC. Amino acid sequence: CASSPGLSVSYNEQFF.

The CDR3 loop reads CASSPGTGQETQYF. For the CDR3, the DNA is TGTGCCAGCAGCCCCGGGACAGGTCAAGAGACCCAGTACTTC. The V and J genes are TRBV12-3 or TRBV12-4 and TRBJ2-5, with TRBD1 matching over 8 bases. The CDR3 consists of 14 residues. V was pared by 6 bases and J by 2 bases, with 5 bases of the junction left unmatched.

The V call is TRBV20-1, the J call TRBJ1-1; D is possibly TRBD1 (5 bases). The CDR3 has 12 amino acids. The germline V and J ends were trimmed by 2 bases and 8 bases, with 12 bases remaining between them. The germline V gene has CDR1 DFQATT and CDR2 SNEGSKA (reference sequence). DNA for the CDR3: TGCAGTGCTAGATTTATGGCAGGGGAAGCTTTCTTT. Its translation: CSARFMAGEAFF.

CDR3 sequence reads: CSVRGQGANEQFF. The CDR3 DNA follows: TGCAGCGTGCGGGGCCAGGGGGCAAATGAGCAGTTCTTC. This chain connects TRBV29-1 to TRBJ2-1, with 8 bases aligning to TRBD1. Germline V gene data show CDR1 as SQVTM and CDR2 as ANQGSEA. CDR3 length equals 13 residues. V dropped 6 bases and J dropped 7; count of bases not matched to a gene: 8.

This clonotype was recorded a few times. The gene calls are TRBV25-1 and TRBJ1-1; 7 bases fit TRBD1. V trimming: 6 bases; J trimming: 2 bases; junction bases outside the gene matches: 6. Germline CDR1 MGHDK, CDR2 SYGVNS. The CDR3 sequence is 14 residues long. CDR3 sequence: CASRTGTDNTEAFF. Here the CDR3 DNA reads TGTGCCAGCAGAACCGGGACAGATAACACTGAAGCTTTCTTT.